Below are 28 T cell receptor beta chains sequenced from a single sample in a study of beta chain features in type 1 diabetes. The authors reverse transcribed all of the isolated RNA, so sequencing captured expressed TCRB transcripts. This table comes from immunoSEQ multiplex PCR, and its TCRdb copy is limited to in-frame clones, with some not included. Counted here are 120,000 to 150,000 clones, around 13% occurring once; the ten biggest clones make up under 1.5%. General observations from the study: When Type 1 diabetes patients were examined, their TCRB CDR3s proved moderately but significantly shorter in all four CD4+ subsets.

For these TCRs, the target antigens are not known. The sequenced sample was central memory CD4+ T cells from blood. Receptors originate from a man aged 18 to 35 with type 1 diabetes.

In regard to this clone: The same CDR3 also results from other DNA sequences found in this sample. The genes are TRBV7-2 and TRBJ1-1; possibly TRBD1 for D (6 bases). There are 16 residues in the CDR3. Germline CDR1 and CDR2: SGHTA and FQGNSA. Trimming cost V 5 bases and J 5 bases, with 21 bases left between them. The CDR3 sequence is CASSETPPGVLTEAFF. CDR3 nucleotide sequence: TGTGCCAGCAGCGAGACTCCGCCAGGGGTACTGACTGAAGCTTTCTTT.

J is TRBJ1-4 and V is TRBV25-1; 9 positions agree with TRBD1. Germline CDR1 reads MGHDK; CDR2 reads SYGVNS. J was trimmed by 3 bases and V by 6 bases; bases with no gene match: 5. This CDR3 spans 15 amino acids. The DNA for the CDR3 is TGTGCCAGCAGGGGACAGGGTGGTGCTAATGAAAAACTGTTTTTT. Residues: CASRGQGGANEKLFF.

The chain carries TRBV6-1 and TRBJ2-1; D remains ambiguous. The CDR3 length is 12 residues. Per the germline V gene, CDR1 is MNHNS and CDR2 is SASEGT. V lost 5 bases and J lost 7, with 9 bases in between. DNA for the CDR3: TGTGCCAGCAGTAGGGCAGTTAATGAGCAGTTCTTC. The encoded protein is CASSRAVNEQFF.

The rearrangement joins TRBV29-1 to TRBJ2-7, with 8 bases identical to TRBD1. The CDR3 spans 15 residues. After removal of 0 bases from V and 3 bases from J, the junction contained 7 bases not matched to a gene. In germline, CDR1 is SQVTM, CDR2 ANQGSEA. This CDR3 is CSVEDRQGAHYEQYF. DNA for the CDR3: TGCAGCGTTGAAGATAGGCAGGGGGCCCACTACGAGCAGTACTTC.

This clone has a handful of counts. J is TRBJ1-1 and V is TRBV5-1; D remains ambiguous. Looked up from germline, CDR1 is SGHRS and CDR2 is YFSETQ. Trimming removed 4 bases at V and 3 bases at J, with 16 bases between. This CDR3 region has 15 residues. This CDR3 is CASSLGYREDTEAFF. CDR3 sequence (DNA): TGCGCCAGCAGCCTGGGGTATAGGGAGGACACTGAAGCTTTCTTT. Filled out from reference TRBV5-1 and TRBJ1-1, the complete variable domain reads KAGVTQTPRYLIKTRGQQVTLSCSPISGHRSVSWYQQTPGQGLQFLFEYFSETQRNKGNFPGRFSGRQFSNSRSEMNVSTLELGDSALYLCASSLGYREDTEAFFGQGTRLTVV.

This clone occurred a few times. This chain connects TRBV5-4 to TRBJ2-3; D call uncertain. The V end was cut by 0 bases, the J end by 0 bases, with 5 bases between. The CDR3 runs 14 residues. Germline CDR1 is SGHNT and CDR2 is YYREEE (reference sequence). CDR3 protein: CASSLASSTDTQYF. The CDR3 DNA sequence: TGTGCCAGCAGCTTGGCTTCAAGCACAGATACGCAGTATTTT.

The chain is built from TRBV18 and TRBJ1-1; 7 positions agree with TRBD1. Germline V gene lookup returns CDR1 KGHSH and CDR2 LQKENI. The CDR3 extends over 13 amino acids. V shed 3 bases, J shed 5 bases, and the junction held 3 bases outside the gene matches. CDR3 residues: CASSPEQGTEAFF. The CDR3 DNA is TGTGCCAGCTCACCGGAACAGGGGACTGAAGCTTTCTTT.

This clone has just a few counts. This rearrangement joins TRBV6-1 to TRBJ1-1; D gene unclear. Trimming cost V 2 bases and J 9 bases, with 10 bases left between them. This CDR3 has 12 amino acids. Per germline, CDR1 MNHNS and CDR2 SASEGT. CDR3 sequence reads: CASSEYGFQAFF. The CDR3 coding sequence is TGTGCCAGCAGTGAATACGGGTTTCAAGCTTTCTTT.

The table lists this clone with a few counts. The chain links TRBV7-9 to TRBJ1-2, with D possibly TRBD1 on 6 matching bases. This CDR3 has 16 amino acids. Trimming left V 3 bases short and J 7 bases short, with 21 bases between. Germline V lookup: CDR1 SEHNR, CDR2 FQNEAQ (reference sequence). The CDR3 DNA reads TGTGCCAGCAGCTTCCGGACAGCTCTTACCTCCGTTGGCTACACCTTC. Its protein product is CASSFRTALTSVGYTF.

This clone was counted only a few times. This chain links TRBV6-1 with TRBJ2-7; D is perhaps TRBD1 or TRBD2 (5 bases each). V lost 1 base and J lost 9, with 19 bases in between. Germline V gives CDR1 MNHNS, CDR2 SASEGT. This CDR3 has 15 amino acids. CDR3 DNA sequence: TGTGCCAGCAGTGAAGAACCCGGGGTGGGGGTGTGGCAGTACTTC. Translated: CASSEEPGVGVWQYF.

This clone showed up many times. The chain links TRBV29-1 to TRBJ2-5, with TRBD2 identical over 15 bases. There are 16 residues in the CDR3. Germline V gene sequence: CDR1 SQVTM, CDR2 ANQGSEA. V was pared by 1 base and J by 2 bases, with 2 bases of the junction left unmatched. The CDR3 is CSVEVGTSGGQETQYF. Here the CDR3 DNA reads TGCAGCGTTGAAGTTGGGACTAGCGGGGGGCAAGAGACCCAGTACTTC.

There are a few counts of this clone. The rearrangement links TRBV7-2 to TRBJ1-5, with unresolved D. The germline CDR1 and CDR2 sequences are SGHTA and FQGNSA. This CDR3 has 12 residues. V was shortened by 3 bases and J by 6 bases, with 6 bases between the two germline ends. The CDR3 coding sequence is TGTGCCAGCAGCTTTCAACTTCAGCCCCAGCATTTT. Its translation is CASSFQLQPQHF.

V is TRBV7-9 and J is TRBJ1-2; D gene unclear. With 2 bases removed from V and 3 bases from J, the gap between germline ends came to 7 bases. Germline V gene data show CDR1 as SEHNR and CDR2 as FQNEAQ (reference sequence). The CDR3 consists of 13 residues. The CDR3 DNA reads as TGTGCCAGCAGCTTAATTGATGACTATGGCTACACCTTC. Protein: CASSLIDDYGYTF.

The chain has TRBV7-9 and TRBJ2-7; TRBD2 matches at 7 bases. The CDR3 runs 15 residues. The junction had 11 bases not matched to a gene; V was cut back by 5 bases and J by 4 bases. Germline V lookup: CDR1 SEHNR, CDR2 FQNEAQ (reference sequence). CDR3 DNA sequence: TGTGCCAGCAGCCTGTCGGCGGGGGTCTGGTACGAGCAGTACTTC. Its protein is CASSLSAGVWYEQYF. The variable domain in full, with the rest retrieved from reference TRBV7-9 and TRBJ2-7, is DTGVSQNPRHKITKRGQNVTFRCDPISEHNRLYWYRQTLGQGPEFLTYFQNEAQLEKSRLLSDRFSAERPKGSFSTLEIQRTEQGDSAMYLCASSLSAGVWYEQYFGPGTRLTVT.

V and J are TRBV7-2 and TRBJ2-3; a possible D gene is TRBD2 (5 bases). Germline loops: CDR1 SGHTA, CDR2 FQGNSA. The CDR3 is made up of 15 amino acids. V lost 6 bases, J lost 1 base, and 14 bases lay in between. CDR3 DNA: TGTGCCAGCAGTCGCTCCGGGATTCGCACAGATACGCAGTATTTT. This gives the protein CASSRSGIRTDTQYF.

This CDR3 reads CASSPMGGGITGELFF. CDR3 in DNA: TGTGCCAGCAGCCCGATGGGCGGGGGTATCACCGGGGAGCTGTTTTTT. J is TRBJ2-2 and V is TRBV7-2, with TRBD2 identical over 7 bases. The V gene's germline CDR1 is SGHTA and CDR2 FQGNSA. With V trimmed by 5 bases and J by 4 bases, 10 bases remained unmatched. The CDR3 contains 16 residues.

This clone turned up a few times. The CDR3 DNA sequence: TGCGCCAGCAGCTTGGAGACCGGGACCTACGAGCAGTACTTC. Its protein is CASSLETGTYEQYF. J is TRBJ2-7 and V is TRBV5-1; D is perhaps TRBD2 (5 bases). Germline V gene lookup returns CDR1 SGHRS and CDR2 YFSETQ. V lost 0 bases, J lost 2 bases, and 9 bases lay in between. There are 14 residues in the CDR3.

This clone was observed a handful of times. The chain is built from TRBV30 and TRBJ1-2, with 9 bases that match TRBD1. The junction had 8 bases not matched to a gene; V was cut back by 1 base and J by 5 bases. The V gene's germline CDR1 is GTSNPN and CDR2 SVGIG (reference sequence). There are 15 residues in the CDR3. DNA for the CDR3: TGTGCCTGGAGTGCCCCCGGGACAGGGACATATGGCTACACCTTC. It yields the protein CAWSAPGTGTYGYTF.

This chain joins TRBV11-3 and TRBJ2-2; D remains unclear. Trimming left V 0 bases short and J 2 bases short, with 4 bases between. Germline assignment: CDR1 SGHNT and CDR2 YENEEA. This CDR3 has 14 amino acids. The CDR3 sequence is CASSLDVNTGELFF. CDR3 nucleotide sequence: TGTGCCAGCAGCTTAGATGTTAACACCGGGGAGCTGTTTTTT. The variable domain in full, completed from reference TRBV11-3 and TRBJ2-2, reads EAGVVQSPRYKIIEKKQPVAFWCNPISGHNTLYWYLQNLGQGPELLIRYENEEAVDDSQLPKDRFSAERLKGVDSTLKIQPAELGDSAVYLCASSLDVNTGELFFGEGSRLTVL.

The chain recombines TRBV9 with TRBJ1-2; D unclear. Germline CDR1 and CDR2: SGDLS and YYNGEE. The CDR3 totals 12 residues. Trimming removed 0 bases at V and 10 bases at J, with 10 bases between. The CDR3 DNA sequence: TGTGCCAGCAGCGTAGATCGAGACCTCTACACCTTC. Its protein product is CASSVDRDLYTF. The whole variable domain, remainder taken from reference TRBV9 and TRBJ1-2, is DSGVTQTPKHLITATGQRVTLRCSPRSGDLSVYWYQQSLDQGLQFLIQYYNGEERAKGNILERFSAQQFPDLHSELNLSSLELGDSALYFCASSVDRDLYTFGSGTRLTVV.

The rearrangement uses TRBV6-6 and TRBJ2-1; D remains ambiguous. CDR1 and CDR2 (germline): MNHNY, SVGAGI (reference sequence). This CDR3 region has 11 residues. The V gene lost 4 bases and the J gene lost 8 bases, with 6 bases spanning the gap. CDR3 in DNA: TGTGCCAGCAGTTGGCTTCATGAGCAGTTCTTC. This codes for CASSWLHEQFF.

The chain is built from TRBV5-1 and TRBJ2-5; 9 bases fit TRBD1. Trimming cost V 1 base and J 4 bases; bases outside gene matches: 8. From germline, CDR1 is SGHRS and CDR2 YFSETQ. The CDR3 length is 16 residues. DNA for the CDR3: TGCGCCAGCAGCTTGAGTACAGGGGGCAACATAGAGACCCAGTACTTC. It encodes CASSLSTGGNIETQYF.

The chain carries TRBV10-1 and TRBJ2-1; D may correspond to TRBD1 or TRBD2 (5 bases each). Germline V gene lookup returns CDR1 WNHNN and CDR2 SYGVQD (reference sequence). CDR3 size: 14 residues. V lost 5 bases and J 9 bases, leaving 17 bases between the germline ends. In nucleotides, the CDR3 is TGCGCCAGCAGTTCAGGACATGTCCGGGGTGAGCAGTTCTTC. This codes for CASSSGHVRGEQFF.

The genes are TRBV9 and TRBJ2-7, with D uncertain. Per germline, CDR1 SGDLS and CDR2 YYNGEE. Trimming stripped 0 bases from V and 4 bases from J, with 8 bases between. There are 13 residues in the CDR3. CDR3 sequence (DNA): TGTGCCAGCAGCGTAGCTAACAGTTACGAGCAGTACTTC. This codes for CASSVANSYEQYF.

This clone was found a few times. V usage is TRBV5-1 and J usage is TRBJ2-7, with D perhaps being TRBD1 or TRBD2 (5 bases each). CDR3 length equals 13 residues. V was cut by 2 bases and J by 6 bases, with 12 bases left in between. CDR1 is SGHRS, CDR2 YFSETQ, per germline. CDR3 sequence: CASSFEGLGEQYF. CDR3 nucleotides: TGCGCCAGCAGCTTTGAGGGGTTGGGCGAGCAGTACTTC.

This clone has just a few counts. The rearrangement uses TRBV5-6 and TRBJ2-4; no clear D gene. Looked up from germline, CDR1 is SGHDT and CDR2 is YYEEEE. The CDR3 has 16 amino acids. V was trimmed by 0 bases and J by 5 bases, leaving 15 bases between them. Written as DNA, the CDR3 is TGTGCCAGCAGCTTGGCGGGCGGCGGATCCCAAAACATTCAGTACTTC. Amino acid sequence: CASSLAGGGSQNIQYF.

This clone is classed as medium-sized. At the DNA level, this CDR3 is encoded by other sequences in the same sample as well. The rearrangement links TRBV7-9 to TRBJ1-5; D remains ambiguous. Germline CDR1 is SEHNR and CDR2 is FQNEAQ (reference sequence). Trimming shortened V by 3 bases and J by 5 bases, and 5 bases separated the two germline ends. The CDR3 runs to 12 residues. CDR3 bases: TGTGCCAGCAGCTTTCGGGATCAGCCCCAGCATTTT. Translating it yields CASSFRDQPQHF.

In this sample, this clone turned up a few times. The chain carries TRBV4-1 and TRBJ1-6; unclear D gene. The CDR3 spans 18 residues. Germline assignment: CDR1 MGHRA and CDR2 YSYEKL. The V and J ends lost 0 bases and 6 bases respectively, with 18 bases between them. Here the CDR3 DNA reads TGCGCCAGCAGCCAAGATTGGTCGGGTTTAGACGCTAATTCACCCCTCCACTTT. Its protein product is CASSQDWSGLDANSPLHF.